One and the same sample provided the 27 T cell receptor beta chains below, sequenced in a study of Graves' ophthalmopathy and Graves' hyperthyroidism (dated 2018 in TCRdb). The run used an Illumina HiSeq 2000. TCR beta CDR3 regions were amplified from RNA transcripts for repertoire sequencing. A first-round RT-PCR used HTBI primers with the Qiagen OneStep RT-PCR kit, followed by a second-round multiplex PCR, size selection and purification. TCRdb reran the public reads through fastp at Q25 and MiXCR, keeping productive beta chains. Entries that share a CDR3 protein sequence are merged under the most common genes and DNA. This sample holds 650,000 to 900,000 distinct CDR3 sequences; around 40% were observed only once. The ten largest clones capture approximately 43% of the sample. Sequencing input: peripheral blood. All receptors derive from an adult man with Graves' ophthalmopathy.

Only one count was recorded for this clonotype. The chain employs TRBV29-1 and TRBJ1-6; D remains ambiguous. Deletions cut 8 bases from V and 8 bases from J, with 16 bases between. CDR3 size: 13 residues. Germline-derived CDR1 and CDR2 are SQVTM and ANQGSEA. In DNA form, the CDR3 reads TGCAGCCTCCGCACAGTGGTTGATTCACCCCTCCACTTT. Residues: CSLRTVVDSPLHF.

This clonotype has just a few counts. This chain's CDR3 is CASSEQGGGETQYF. CDR3 sequence (DNA): TGTGCCAGCAGTGAACAAGGAGGAGGGGAGACCCAGTACTTC. This sequence joins TRBV2 and TRBJ2-5; a weak D match, TRBD2 (6 bases). Germline assignment: CDR1 SNHLY and CDR2 FYNNEI. CDR3 size: 14 residues. V shed 2 bases and J shed 5 bases, with 12 bases lying between them.

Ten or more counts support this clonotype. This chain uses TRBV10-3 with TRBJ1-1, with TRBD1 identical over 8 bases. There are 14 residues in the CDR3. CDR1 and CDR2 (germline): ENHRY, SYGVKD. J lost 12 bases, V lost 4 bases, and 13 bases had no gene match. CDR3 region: CAISGTGNDRAPFF. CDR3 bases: TGTGCCATCAGTGGGACAGGGAACGATCGTGCTCCTTTCTTT.

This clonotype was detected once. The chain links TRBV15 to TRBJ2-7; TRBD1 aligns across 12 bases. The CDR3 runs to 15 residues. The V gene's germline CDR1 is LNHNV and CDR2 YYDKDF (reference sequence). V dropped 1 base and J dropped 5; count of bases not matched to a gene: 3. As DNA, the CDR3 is TGTGCCACCAGCAGAGTGGGACAGGGGGCCAACGAGCAGTACTTC. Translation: CATSRVGQGANEQYF.

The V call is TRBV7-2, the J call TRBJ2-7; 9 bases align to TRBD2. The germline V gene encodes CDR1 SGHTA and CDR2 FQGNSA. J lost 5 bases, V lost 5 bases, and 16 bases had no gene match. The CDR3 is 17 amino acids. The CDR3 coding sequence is TGTGCCAGCAGCGTTCAGACCGGCGGGAGGGCCTTTGACGAGCAGTACTTC. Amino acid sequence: CASSVQTGGRAFDEQYF. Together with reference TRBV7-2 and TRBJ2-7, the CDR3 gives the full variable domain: GAGVSQSPSNKVTEKGKDVELRCDPISGHTALYWYRQSLGQGLEFLIYFQGNSAPDKSGLPSDRFSAERTGGSVSTLTIQRTQQEDSAVYLCASSVQTGGRAFDEQYFGPGTRLTVT.

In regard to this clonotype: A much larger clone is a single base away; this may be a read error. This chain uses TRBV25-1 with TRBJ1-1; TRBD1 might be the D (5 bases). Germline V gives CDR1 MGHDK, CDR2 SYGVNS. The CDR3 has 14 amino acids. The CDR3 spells CASSHRTPNTEVFF. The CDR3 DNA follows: TGTGCCAGCAGCCATAGGACACCGAACACTGAAGTTTTCTTT.

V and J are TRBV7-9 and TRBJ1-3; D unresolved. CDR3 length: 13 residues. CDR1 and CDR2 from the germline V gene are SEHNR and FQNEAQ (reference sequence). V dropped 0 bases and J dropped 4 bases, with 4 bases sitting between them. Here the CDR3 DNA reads TGTGCCAGCAGCTTAGCCTGGGGAAACACCATATATTTT. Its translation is CASSLAWGNTIYF.

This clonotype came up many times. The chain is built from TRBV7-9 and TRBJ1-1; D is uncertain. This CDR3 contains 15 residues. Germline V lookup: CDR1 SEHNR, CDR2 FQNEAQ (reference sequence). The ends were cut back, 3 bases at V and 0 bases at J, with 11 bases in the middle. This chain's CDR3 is CASSFSPGLNTEAFF. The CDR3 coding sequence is TGTGCCAGCAGCTTCAGTCCGGGATTGAACACTGAAGCTTTCTTT.

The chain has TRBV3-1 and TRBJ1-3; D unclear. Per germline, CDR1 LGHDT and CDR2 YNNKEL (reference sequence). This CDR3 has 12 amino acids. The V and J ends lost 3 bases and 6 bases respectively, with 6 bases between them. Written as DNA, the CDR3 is TGTGCCAGCAGCCATCTTGAAAACACCATATATTTT. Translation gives CASSHLENTIYF.

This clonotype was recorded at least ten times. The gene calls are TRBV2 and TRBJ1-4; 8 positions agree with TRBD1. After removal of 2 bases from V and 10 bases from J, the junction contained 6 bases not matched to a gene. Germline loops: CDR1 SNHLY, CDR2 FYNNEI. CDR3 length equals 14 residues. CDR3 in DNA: TGTGCCAGCAGTGAATCGGGACAGGCCGGAAAACTGTTTTTT. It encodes CASSESGQAGKLFF.

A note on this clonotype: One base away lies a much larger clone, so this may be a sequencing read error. CDR3 region: CASSIQTNQPQHF. The CDR3 coding sequence is TGTGCCAGTAGTATCCAAACTAATCAGCCCCAGCATTTT. The chain joins TRBV19 to TRBJ1-5; D is undetermined. The V end lost 3 bases, the J end lost 4 bases, and 7 bases lay between the germline ends. Germline CDR1 LNHDA, CDR2 SQIVND (reference sequence). CDR3 length: 13 residues.

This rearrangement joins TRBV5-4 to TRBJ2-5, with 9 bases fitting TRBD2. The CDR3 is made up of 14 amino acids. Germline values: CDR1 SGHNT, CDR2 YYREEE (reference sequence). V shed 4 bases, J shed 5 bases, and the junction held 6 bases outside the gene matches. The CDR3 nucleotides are TGTGCCAGCAGCCTGGGCGGGGGGGATGAGACCCAGTACTTC. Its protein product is CASSLGGGDETQYF.

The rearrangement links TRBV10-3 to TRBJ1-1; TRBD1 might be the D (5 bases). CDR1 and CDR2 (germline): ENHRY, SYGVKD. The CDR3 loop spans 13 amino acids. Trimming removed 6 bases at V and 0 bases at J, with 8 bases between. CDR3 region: CAISLTVNTEAFF. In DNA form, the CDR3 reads TGTGCCATCAGCCTGACAGTGAACACTGAAGCTTTCTTT.

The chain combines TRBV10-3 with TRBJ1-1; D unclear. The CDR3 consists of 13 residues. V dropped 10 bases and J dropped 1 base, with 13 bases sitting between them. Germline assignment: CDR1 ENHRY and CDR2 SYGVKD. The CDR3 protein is CASRPSRNTEAFF. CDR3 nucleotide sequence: TGTGCCAGCAGACCATCAAGGAACACTGAAGCTTTCTTT.

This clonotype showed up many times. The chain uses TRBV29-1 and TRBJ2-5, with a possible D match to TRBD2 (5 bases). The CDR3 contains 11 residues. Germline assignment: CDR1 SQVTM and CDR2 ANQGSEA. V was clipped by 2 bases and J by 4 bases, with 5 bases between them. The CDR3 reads CSVERGETQYF. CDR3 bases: TGCAGCGTTGAACGGGGAGAGACCCAGTACTTC.

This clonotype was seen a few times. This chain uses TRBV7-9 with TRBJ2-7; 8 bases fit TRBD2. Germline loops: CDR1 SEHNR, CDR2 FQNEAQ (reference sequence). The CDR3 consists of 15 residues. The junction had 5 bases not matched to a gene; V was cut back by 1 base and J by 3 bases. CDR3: CASSLETGGIYEQYF. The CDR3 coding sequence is TGTGCCAGCAGCTTAGAGACGGGAGGGATCTACGAGCAGTACTTC.

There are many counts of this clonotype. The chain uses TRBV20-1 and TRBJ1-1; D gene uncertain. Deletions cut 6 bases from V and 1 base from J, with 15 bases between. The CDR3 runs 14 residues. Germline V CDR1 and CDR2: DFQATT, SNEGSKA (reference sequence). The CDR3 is CSALDNLRNTEAFF. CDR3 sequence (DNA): TGCAGTGCGCTCGACAATCTGAGGAACACTGAAGCTTTCTTT.

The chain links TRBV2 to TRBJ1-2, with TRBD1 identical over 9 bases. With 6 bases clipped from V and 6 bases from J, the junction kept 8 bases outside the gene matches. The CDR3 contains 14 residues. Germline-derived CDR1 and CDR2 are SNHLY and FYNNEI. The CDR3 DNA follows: TGTGCCAGCAGCTCACCAAGGACAGGGGATGGCTACACCTTC. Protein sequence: CASSSPRTGDGYTF.

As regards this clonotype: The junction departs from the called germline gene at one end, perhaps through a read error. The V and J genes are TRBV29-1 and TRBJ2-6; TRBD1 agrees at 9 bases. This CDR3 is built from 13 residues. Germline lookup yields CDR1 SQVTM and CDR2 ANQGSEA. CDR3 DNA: TGCAGCGTGGGCCGGGACAGGGACTTCTCTGAAGCTTTC. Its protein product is CSVGRDRDFSEAF.

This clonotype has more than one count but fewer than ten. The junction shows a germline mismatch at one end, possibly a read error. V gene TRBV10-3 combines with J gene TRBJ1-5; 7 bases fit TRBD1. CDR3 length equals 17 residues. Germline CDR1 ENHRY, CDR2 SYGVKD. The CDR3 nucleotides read TGTGCCAGCAGTGGACAGGTGGGGATCTTTAGCAATCAGCCCCAGCATTTT. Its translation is CASSGQVGIFSNQPQHF.

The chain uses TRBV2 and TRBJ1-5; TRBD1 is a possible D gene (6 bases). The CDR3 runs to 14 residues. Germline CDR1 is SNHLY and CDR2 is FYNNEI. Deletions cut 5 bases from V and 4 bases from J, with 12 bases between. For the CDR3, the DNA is TGTGCCAGCAGTATGACAGGCCATAATCAGCCCCAGCATTTT. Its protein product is CASSMTGHNQPQHF.

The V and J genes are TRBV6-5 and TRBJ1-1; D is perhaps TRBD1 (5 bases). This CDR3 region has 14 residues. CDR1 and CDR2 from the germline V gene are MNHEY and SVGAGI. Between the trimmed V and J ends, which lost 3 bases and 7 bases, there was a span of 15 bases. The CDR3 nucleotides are TGTGCCAGCAGTTATCTGCGGGGCGGTCATGAAGCTTTCTTT. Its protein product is CASSYLRGGHEAFF.

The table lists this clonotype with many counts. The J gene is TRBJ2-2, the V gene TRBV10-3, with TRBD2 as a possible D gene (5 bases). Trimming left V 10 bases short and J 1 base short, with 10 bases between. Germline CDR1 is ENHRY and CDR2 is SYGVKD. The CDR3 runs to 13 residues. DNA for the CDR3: TGTGCCACATCTGAGGGGAACACCGGGGAGCTGTTTTTT. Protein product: CATSEGNTGELFF.

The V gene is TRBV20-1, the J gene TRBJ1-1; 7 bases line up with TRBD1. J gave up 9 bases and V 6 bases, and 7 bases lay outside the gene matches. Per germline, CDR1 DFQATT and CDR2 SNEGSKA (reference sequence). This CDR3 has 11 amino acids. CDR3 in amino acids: CSASYRGKAFF. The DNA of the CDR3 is TGCAGTGCCAGCTACAGGGGAAAAGCTTTCTTT.

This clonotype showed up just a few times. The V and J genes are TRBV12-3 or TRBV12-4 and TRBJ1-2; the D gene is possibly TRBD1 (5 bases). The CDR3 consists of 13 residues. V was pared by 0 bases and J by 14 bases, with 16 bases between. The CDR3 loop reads CASSLAFGAQVTF. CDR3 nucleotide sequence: TGTGCCAGCAGTTTAGCGTTCGGGGCCCAGGTAACCTTC.

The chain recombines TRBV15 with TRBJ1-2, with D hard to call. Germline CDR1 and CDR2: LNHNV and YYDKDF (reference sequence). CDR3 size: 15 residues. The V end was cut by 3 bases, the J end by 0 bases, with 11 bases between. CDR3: CATSSVSDANYGYTF. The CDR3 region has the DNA TGTGCCACCAGCAGCGTCTCGGACGCTAACTATGGCTACACCTTC.

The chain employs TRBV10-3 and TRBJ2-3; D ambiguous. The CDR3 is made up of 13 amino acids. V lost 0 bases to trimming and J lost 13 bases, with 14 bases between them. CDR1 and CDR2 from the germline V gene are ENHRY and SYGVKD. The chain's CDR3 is CAISESLYKPEYF. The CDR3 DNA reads TGTGCCATCAGTGAGTCGTTGTACAAGCCGGAGTATTTT.